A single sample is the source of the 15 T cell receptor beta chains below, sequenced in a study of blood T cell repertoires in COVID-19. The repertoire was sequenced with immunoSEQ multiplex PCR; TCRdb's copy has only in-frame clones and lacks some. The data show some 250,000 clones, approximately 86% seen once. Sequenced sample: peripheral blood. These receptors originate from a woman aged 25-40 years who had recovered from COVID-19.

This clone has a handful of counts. CDR3 coding DNA: TGTGCCAGCAGTCGGCCGCGGGCGAGCTCCTACAATGAGCAGTTCTTC. Its protein is CASSRPRASSYNEQFF. The genes are TRBV11-2 and TRBJ2-1, with a tentative D call TRBD2 (5 bases). The CDR3 is 16 amino acids. Germline V CDR1 and CDR2: SGHAT, FQNNGV. V shed 6 bases and J shed 0 bases, with 15 bases lying between them.

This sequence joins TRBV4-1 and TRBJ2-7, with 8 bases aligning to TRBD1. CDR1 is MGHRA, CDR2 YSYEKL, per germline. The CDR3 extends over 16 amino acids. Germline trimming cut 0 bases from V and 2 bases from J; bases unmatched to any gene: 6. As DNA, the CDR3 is TGCGCCAGCAGCCAAGAGCAACCAGGGGGCCCCTACGAGCAGTACTTC. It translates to CASSQEQPGGPYEQYF.

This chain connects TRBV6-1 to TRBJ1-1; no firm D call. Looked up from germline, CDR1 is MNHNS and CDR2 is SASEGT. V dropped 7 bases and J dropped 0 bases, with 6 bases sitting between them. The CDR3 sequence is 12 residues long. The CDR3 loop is CASKRVNTEAFF. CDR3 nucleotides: TGTGCCAGCAAGAGAGTGAACACTGAAGCTTTCTTT.

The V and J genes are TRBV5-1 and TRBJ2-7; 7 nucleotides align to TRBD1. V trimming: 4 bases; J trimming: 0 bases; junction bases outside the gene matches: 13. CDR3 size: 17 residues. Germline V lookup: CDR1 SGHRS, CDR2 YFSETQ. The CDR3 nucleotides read TGCGCCAGCAGCCCGTACCACAGGGGCCAAATCTCCTACGAGCAGTACTTC. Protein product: CASSPYHRGQISYEQYF.

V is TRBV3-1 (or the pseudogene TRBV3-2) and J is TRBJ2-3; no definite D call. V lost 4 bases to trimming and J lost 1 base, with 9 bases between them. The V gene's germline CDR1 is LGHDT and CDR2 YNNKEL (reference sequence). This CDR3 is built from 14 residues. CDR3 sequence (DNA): TGTGCCAGCAGCCCGGTCCGCGGCACAGATACGCAGTATTTT. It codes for CASSPVRGTDTQYF.

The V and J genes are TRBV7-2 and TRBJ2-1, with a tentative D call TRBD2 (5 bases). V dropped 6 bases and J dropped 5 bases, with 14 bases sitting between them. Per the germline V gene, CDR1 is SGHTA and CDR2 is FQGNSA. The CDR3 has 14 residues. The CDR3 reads CASRVAGPNNEQFF. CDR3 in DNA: TGTGCCAGCAGAGTCGCGGGCCCCAACAATGAGCAGTTCTTC.

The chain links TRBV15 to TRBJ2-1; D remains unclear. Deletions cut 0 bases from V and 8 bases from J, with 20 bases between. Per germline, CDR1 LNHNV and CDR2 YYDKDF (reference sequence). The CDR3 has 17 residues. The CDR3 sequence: CATSRDLRVPGLDEQFF. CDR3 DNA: TGTGCCACCAGCAGAGATCTTCGAGTTCCGGGTTTGGATGAGCAGTTCTTC.

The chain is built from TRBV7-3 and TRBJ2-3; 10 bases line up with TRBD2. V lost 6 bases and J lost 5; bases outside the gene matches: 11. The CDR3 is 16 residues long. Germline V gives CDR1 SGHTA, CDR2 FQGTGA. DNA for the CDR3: TGTGCCAGCAGTTTAGGGCTAGCGGGGGTTCAAGATACGCAGTATTTT. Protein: CASSLGLAGVQDTQYF.

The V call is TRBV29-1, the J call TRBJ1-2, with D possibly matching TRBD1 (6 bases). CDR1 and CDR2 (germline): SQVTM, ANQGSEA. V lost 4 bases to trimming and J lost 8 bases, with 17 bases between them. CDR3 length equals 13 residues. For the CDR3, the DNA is TGCAGCGTTGGGACAGTCCCATCTGGAGGCTACACCTTC. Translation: CSVGTVPSGGYTF.

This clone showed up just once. The CDR3 sequence is CASSPQGGETQYF. CDR3 nucleotide sequence: TGCGCCAGCAGCCCGCAGGGAGGCGAGACCCAGTACTTC. The J gene is TRBJ2-5, the V gene TRBV5-1, with D possibly matching TRBD2 (6 bases). Trimming took 4 bases from V and 5 from J, leaving 12 bases between them. The CDR3 totals 13 residues. Germline-derived CDR1 and CDR2 are SGHRS and YFSETQ.

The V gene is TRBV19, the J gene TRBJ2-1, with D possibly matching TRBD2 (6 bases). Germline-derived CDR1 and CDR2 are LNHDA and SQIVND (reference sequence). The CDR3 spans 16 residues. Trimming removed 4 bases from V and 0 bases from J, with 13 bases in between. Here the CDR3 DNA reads TGTGCCAGTAGTACAGGGACTCTGAGCTCCTACAATGAGCAGTTCTTC. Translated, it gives CASSTGTLSSYNEQFF.

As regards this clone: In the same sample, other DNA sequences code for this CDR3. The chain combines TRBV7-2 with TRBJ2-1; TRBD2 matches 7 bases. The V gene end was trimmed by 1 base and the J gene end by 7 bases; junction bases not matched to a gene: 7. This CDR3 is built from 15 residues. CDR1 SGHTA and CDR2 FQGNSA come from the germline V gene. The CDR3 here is CASSLGIAGGNEQFF. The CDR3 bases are TGTGCCAGCAGCTTAGGTATAGCGGGTGGGAATGAGCAGTTCTTC.

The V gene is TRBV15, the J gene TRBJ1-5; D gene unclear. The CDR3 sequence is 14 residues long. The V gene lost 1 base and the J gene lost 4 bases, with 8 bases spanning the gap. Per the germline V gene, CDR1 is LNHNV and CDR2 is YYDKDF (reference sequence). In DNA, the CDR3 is TGTGCCACCAGCAGAGGGTCAGTTAATCAGCCCCAGCATTTT. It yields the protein CATSRGSVNQPQHF.

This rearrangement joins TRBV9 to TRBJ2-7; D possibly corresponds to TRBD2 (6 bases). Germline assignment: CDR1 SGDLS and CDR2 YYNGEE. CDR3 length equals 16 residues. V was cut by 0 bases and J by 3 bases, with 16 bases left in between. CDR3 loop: CASSVGSGTGDYEQYF. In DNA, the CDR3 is TGTGCCAGCAGCGTAGGGTCGGGGACTGGGGACTACGAGCAGTACTTC.

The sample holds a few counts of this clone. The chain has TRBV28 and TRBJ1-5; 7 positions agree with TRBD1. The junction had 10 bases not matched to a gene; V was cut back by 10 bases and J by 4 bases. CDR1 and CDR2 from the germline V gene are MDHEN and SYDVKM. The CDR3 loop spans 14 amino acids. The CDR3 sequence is CATSRDRANQPQHF. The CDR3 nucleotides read TGTGCCACATCCCGTGACAGGGCGAATCAGCCCCAGCATTTT.